This T cell receptor (beta chain) appears in the sequencing data of a study of blood T cell repertoires in COVID-19. Using immunoSEQ multiplex PCR, the repertoire was profiled, and TCRdb retains in-frame clones only, with some absent. The top ten hold about 5% of the sample, which has over 200,000 clones, around 75% seen once. Trimming at V came to 0 bases and at J to 9 bases, leaving 8 bases not matched to a gene. This CDR3 comprises 15 residues. Germline CDR1 reads SGDLS; CDR2 reads YYNGEE. The sequenced sample was peripheral blood. This TCR derives from a human donor in a cohort sampled during active COVID-19. V is TRBV9 and J is TRBJ2-1, with TRBD2 identical over 8 bases. CDR3 in DNA: TGTGCCAGCAGCGTAGTTAGCAGCGGGGGTCCTGAGCAGTTCTTC. It is translated as CASSVVSSGGPEQFF.